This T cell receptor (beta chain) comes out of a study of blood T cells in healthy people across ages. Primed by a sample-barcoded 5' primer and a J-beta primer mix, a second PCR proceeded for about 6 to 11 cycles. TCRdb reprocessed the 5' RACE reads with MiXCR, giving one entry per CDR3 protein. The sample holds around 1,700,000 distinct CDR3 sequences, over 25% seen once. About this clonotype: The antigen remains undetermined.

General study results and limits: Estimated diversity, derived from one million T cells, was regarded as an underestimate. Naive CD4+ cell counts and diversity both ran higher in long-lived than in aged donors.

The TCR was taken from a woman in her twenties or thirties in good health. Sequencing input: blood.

Here the CDR3 reads CASSRGARDEQYF. DNA of the CDR3: TGTGCCAGCAGCCGCGGAGCGCGGGACGAGCAGTACTTC. This chain uses TRBV12-3 or TRBV12-4 with TRBJ2-7, with D possibly matching TRBD2 (5 bases). The V gene lost 6 bases and the J gene lost 5 bases, with 14 bases spanning the gap. This CDR3 has 13 amino acids.